This TCR beta chain derives from a study of OX40 agonist ivuxolimab in advanced cancers. Study context: Ivuxolimab, an agonistic anti-OX40 (CD134) antibody, was given to patients. Participants, 65% to 85% male, averaged about 56 years of age, ranging from about 20 to 80.

V dropped 9 bases and J dropped 0 bases, with 15 bases sitting between them. Germline V gene sequence: CDR1 LNHDA, CDR2 SQIVND (reference sequence). There are 14 residues in the CDR3. TCRdb's table, derived via immunoSEQ multiplex PCR, lists solely in-frame clones and lacks some. This table holds 95,000 to 100,000 clones, about 90% found once. The sample in question was CD4+ or CD8+ T cells sorted from blood, obtained in a trial of the OX40 agonist ivuxolimab. This receptor was obtained from an adult with an advanced solid tumor such as melanoma, head and neck, liver or kidney cancer. V gene TRBV19 combines with J gene TRBJ2-7, with D possibly TRBD2 on 7 matching bases. CDR3: CASGSGGLSYEQYF. CDR3 bases: TGTGCCAGCGGTTCGGGGGGCCTCTCCTACGAGCAGTACTTC. Full variable domain (remainder filled in from reference TRBV19 and TRBJ2-7): DGGITQSPKYLFRKEGQNVTLSCEQNLNHDAMYWYRQDPGQGLRLIYYSQIVNDFQKGDIAEGYSVSREKKESFPLTVTSAQKNPTAFYLCASGSGGLSYEQYFGPGTRLTVT.